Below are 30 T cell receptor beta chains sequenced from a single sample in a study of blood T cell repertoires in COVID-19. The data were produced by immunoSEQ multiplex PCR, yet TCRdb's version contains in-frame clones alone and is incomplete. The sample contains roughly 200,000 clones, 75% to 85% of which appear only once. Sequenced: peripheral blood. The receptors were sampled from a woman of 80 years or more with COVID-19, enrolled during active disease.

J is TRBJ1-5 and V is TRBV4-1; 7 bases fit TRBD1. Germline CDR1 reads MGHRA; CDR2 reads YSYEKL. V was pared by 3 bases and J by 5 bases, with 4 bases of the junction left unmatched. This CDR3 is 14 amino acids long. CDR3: CASSQTTGDQPQHF. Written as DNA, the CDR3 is TGCGCCAGCAGCCAGACTACAGGGGATCAGCCCCAGCATTTT.

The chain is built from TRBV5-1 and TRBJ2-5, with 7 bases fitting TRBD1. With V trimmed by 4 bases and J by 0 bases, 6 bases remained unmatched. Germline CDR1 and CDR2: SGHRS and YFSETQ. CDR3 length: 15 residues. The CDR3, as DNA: TGCGCCAGCAGCACAGGGGTCTCATACCAAGAGACCCAGTACTTC. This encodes CASSTGVSYQETQYF. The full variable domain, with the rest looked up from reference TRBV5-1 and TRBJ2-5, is KAGVTQTPRYLIKTRGQQVTLSCSPISGHRSVSWYQQTPGQGLQFLFEYFSETQRNKGNFPGRFSGRQFSNSRSEMNVSTLELGDSALYLCASSTGVSYQETQYFGPGTRLLVL.

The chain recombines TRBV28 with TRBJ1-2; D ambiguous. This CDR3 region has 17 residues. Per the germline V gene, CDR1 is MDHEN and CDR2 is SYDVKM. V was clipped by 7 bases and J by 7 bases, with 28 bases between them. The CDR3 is CASTGSVAGQVFAGYTF. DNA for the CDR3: TGTGCCAGCACCGGCAGTGTGGCGGGCCAAGTATTTGCTGGCTACACCTTC.

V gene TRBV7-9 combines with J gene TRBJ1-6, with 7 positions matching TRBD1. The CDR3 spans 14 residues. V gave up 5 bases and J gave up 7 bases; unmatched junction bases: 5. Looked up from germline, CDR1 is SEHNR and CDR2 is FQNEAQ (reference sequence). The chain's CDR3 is CASSDRAGNSPLHF. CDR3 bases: TGTGCCAGCAGCGACAGGGCCGGGAATTCACCCCTCCACTTT.

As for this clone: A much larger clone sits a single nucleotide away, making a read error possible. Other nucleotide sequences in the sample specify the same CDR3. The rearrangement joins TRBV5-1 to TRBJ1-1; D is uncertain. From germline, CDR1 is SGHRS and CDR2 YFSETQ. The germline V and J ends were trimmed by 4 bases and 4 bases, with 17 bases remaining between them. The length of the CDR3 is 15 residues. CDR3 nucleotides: TGCGCCAGCAGCGGAGATCTCATTCGAGGCACTGAAGCTTTCTTT. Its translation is CASSGDLIRGTEAFF.

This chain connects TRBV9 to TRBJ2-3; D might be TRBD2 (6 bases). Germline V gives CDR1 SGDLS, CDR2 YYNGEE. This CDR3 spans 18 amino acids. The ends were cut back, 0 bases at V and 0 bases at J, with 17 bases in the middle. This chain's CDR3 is CASSVDLEGRTSTDTQYF. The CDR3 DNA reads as TGTGCCAGCAGCGTAGATTTGGAGGGACGGACCAGCACAGATACGCAGTATTTT.

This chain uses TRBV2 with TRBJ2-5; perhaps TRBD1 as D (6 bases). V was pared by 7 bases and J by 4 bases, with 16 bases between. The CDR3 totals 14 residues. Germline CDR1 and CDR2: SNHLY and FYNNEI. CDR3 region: CASKGDLRLETQYF. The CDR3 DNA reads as TGTGCCAGCAAGGGGGATCTGAGGTTAGAGACCCAGTACTTC.

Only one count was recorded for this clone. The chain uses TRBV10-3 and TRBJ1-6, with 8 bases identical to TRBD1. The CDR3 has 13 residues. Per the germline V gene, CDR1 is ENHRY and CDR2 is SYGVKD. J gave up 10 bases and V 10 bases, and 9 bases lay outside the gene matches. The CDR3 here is CATGQGVGSPLHF. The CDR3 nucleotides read TGTGCCACAGGACAGGGCGTAGGGTCACCCCTCCACTTT.

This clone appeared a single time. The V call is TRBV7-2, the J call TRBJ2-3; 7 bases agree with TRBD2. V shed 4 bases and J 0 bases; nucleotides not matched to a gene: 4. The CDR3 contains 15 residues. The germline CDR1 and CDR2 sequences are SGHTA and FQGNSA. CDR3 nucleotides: TGTGCCAGCAGCTCTAGCGGACTTAGCACAGATACGCAGTATTTT. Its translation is CASSSSGLSTDTQYF.

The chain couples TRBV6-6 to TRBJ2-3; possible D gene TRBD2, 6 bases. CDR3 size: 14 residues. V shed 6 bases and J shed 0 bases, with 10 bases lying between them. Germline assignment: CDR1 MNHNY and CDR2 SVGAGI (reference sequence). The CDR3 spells CASSDSGSTDTQYF. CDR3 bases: TGTGCCAGCAGCGATAGCGGAAGCACAGATACGCAGTATTTT.

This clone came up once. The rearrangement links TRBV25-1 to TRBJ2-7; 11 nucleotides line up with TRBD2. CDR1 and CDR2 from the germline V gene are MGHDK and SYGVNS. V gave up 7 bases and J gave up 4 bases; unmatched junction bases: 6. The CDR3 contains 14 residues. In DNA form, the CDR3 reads TGTGCCAGCACTCTAGCGGGAGGTCCTTACGAGCAGTACTTC. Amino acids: CASTLAGGPYEQYF.

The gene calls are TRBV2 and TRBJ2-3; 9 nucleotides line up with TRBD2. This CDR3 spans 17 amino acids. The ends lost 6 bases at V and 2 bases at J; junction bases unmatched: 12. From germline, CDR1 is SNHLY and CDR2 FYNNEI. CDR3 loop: CASRASWLAGYTDTQYF. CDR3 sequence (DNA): TGTGCCAGCAGGGCCTCGTGGCTAGCGGGGTACACAGATACGCAGTATTTT. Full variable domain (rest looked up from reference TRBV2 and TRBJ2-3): EPEVTQTPSHQVTQMGQEVILRCVPISNHLYFYWYRQILGQKVEFLVSFYNNEISEKSEIFDDQFSVERPDGSNFTLKIRSTKLEDSAMYFCASRASWLAGYTDTQYFGPGTRLTVL.

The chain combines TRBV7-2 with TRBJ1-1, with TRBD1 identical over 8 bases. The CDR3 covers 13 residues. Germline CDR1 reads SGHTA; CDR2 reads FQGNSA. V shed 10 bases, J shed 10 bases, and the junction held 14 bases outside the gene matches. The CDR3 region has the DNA TGTGCCACCTCAATCTCCTCCGGGACAGGAGCTTTCTTT. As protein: CATSISSGTGAFF.

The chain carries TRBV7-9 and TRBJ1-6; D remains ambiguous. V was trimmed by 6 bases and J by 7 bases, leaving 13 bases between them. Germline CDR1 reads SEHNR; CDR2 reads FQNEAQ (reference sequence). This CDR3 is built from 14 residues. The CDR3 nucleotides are TGTGCCAGCAGTCCTACCACTCAAAATTCACCCCTCCACTTT. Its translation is CASSPTTQNSPLHF. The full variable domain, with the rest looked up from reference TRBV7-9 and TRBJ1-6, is DTGVSQNPRHKITKRGQNVTFRCDPISEHNRLYWYRQTLGQGPEFLTYFQNEAQLEKSRLLSDRFSAERPKGSFSTLEIQRTEQGDSAMYLCASSPTTQNSPLHFGNGTRLTVT.

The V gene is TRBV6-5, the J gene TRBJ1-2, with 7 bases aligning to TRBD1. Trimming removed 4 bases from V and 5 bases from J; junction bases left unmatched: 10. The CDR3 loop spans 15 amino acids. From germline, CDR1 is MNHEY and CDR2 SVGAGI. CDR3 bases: TGTGCCAGCAGTTCCCCGGGACAGCTCTCATATGGCTACACCTTC. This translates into CASSSPGQLSYGYTF.

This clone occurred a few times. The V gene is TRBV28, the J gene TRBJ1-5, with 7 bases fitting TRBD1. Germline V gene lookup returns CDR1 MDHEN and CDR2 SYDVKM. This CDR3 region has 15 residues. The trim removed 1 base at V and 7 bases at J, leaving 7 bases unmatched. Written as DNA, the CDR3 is TGTGCCAGCAGTTTATCCACAGGGGTAGTACAGCCCCAGCATTTT. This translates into CASSLSTGVVQPQHF. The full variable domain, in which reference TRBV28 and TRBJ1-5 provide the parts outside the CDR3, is DVKVTQSSRYLVKRTGEKVFLECVQDMDHENMFWYRQDPGLGLRLIYFSYDVKMKEKGDIPEGYSVSREKKERFSLILESASTNQTSMYLCASSLSTGVVQPQHFGDGTRLSIL.

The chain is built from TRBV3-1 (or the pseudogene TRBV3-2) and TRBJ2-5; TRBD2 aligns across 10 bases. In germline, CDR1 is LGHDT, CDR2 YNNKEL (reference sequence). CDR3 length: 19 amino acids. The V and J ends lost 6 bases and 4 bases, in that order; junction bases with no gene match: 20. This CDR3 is CASSPIAGGSKGWGETQYF. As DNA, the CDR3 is TGTGCCAGCAGTCCAATAGCGGGGGGTTCTAAAGGGTGGGGAGAGACCCAGTACTTC.

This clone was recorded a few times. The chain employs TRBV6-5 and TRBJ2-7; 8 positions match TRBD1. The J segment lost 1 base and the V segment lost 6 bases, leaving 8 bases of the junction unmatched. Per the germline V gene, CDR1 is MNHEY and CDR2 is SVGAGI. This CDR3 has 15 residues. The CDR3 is CASSGTGGRSYEQYF. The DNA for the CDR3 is TGTGCCAGCAGCGGTACAGGGGGTCGGTCCTACGAGCAGTACTTC.

DNA for the CDR3: TGCGCCAGCAGCTTGGAAGCAGGGGGAGACAAGACCCAGTACTTC. Translation: CASSLEAGGDKTQYF. The rearrangement uses TRBV5-1 and TRBJ2-5; 7 positions match TRBD1. Germline V gives CDR1 SGHRS, CDR2 YFSETQ. V lost 0 bases to trimming and J lost 6 bases; unmatched junction nucleotides: 8. This CDR3 contains 15 residues. Filled out from reference TRBV5-1 and TRBJ2-5, the complete variable domain reads KAGVTQTPRYLIKTRGQQVTLSCSPISGHRSVSWYQQTPGQGLQFLFEYFSETQRNKGNFPGRFSGRQFSNSRSEMNVSTLELGDSALYLCASSLEAGGDKTQYFGPGTRLLVL.

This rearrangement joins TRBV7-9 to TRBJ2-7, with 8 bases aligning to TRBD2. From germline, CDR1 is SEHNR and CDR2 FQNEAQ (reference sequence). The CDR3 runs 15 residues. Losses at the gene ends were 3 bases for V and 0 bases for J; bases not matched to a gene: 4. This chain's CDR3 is CASSFSGKISYEQYF. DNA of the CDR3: TGTGCCAGCAGCTTTAGCGGGAAAATCTCCTACGAGCAGTACTTC.

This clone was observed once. The CDR3 spells CSVEDHLAGSWDTQYF. CDR3 in DNA: TGCAGCGTTGAAGATCACCTAGCGGGAAGCTGGGATACGCAGTATTTT. V and J are TRBV29-1 and TRBJ2-3; 9 bases are shared with TRBD2. The CDR3 is made up of 16 amino acids. Unmatched junction bases numbered 10, after V lost 0 bases and J lost 6 bases. In germline, CDR1 is SQVTM, CDR2 ANQGSEA.

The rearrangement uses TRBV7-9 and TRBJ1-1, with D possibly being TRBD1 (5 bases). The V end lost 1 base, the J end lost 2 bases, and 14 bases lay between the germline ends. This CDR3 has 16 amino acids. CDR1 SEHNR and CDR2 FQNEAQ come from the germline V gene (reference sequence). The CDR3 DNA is TGTGCCAGCAGCTTAGTGGCAGGGATAGGAAACACTGAAGCTTTCTTT. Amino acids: CASSLVAGIGNTEAFF.

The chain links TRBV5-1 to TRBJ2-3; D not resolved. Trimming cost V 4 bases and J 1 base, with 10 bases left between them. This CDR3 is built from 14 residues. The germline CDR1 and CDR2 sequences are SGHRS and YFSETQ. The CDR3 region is CASSTTQRTDTQYF. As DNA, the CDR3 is TGCGCCAGCAGCACTACCCAACGCACAGATACGCAGTATTTT. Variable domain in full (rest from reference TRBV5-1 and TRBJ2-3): KAGVTQTPRYLIKTRGQQVTLSCSPISGHRSVSWYQQTPGQGLQFLFEYFSETQRNKGNFPGRFSGRQFSNSRSEMNVSTLELGDSALYLCASSTTQRTDTQYFGPGTRLTVL.

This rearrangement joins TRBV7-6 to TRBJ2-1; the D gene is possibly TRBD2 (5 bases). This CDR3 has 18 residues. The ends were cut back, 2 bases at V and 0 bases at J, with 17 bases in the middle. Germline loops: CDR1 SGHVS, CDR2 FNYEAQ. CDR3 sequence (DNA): TGTGCCAGCAGCTTATATCCGTCCCAAGGAGGCTCCTACAATGAGCAGTTCTTC. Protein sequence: CASSLYPSQGGSYNEQFF. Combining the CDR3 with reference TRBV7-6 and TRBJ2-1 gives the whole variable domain GAGVSQSPRYKVTKRGQDVALRCDPISGHVSLYWYRQALGQGPEFLTYFNYEAQQDKSGLPNDRFSAERPEGSISTLTIQRTEQRDSAMYRCASSLYPSQGGSYNEQFFGPGTRLTVL.

CDR3 in DNA: TGCGCCAGCAGTGACCTGGGCTCAGGGACAGATACGCAGTATTTT. It yields the protein CASSDLGSGTDTQYF. The genes are TRBV10-1 and TRBJ2-3; D might be TRBD1 (5 bases). The V gene's germline CDR1 is WNHNN and CDR2 SYGVQD (reference sequence). V gave up 3 bases and J gave up 3 bases, with 13 bases separating them. The CDR3 is made up of 15 amino acids.

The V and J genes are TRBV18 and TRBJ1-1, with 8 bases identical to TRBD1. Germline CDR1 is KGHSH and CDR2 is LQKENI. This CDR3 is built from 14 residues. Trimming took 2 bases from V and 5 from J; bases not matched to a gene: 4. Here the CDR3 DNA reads TGTGCCAGCTCACCATACAGGGGGGATACTGAAGCTTTCTTT. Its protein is CASSPYRGDTEAFF.

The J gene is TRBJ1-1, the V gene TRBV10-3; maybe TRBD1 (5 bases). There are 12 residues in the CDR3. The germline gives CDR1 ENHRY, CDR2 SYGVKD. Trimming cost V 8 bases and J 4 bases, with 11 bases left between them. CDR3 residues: CAIGGRGTEAFF. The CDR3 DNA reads TGTGCCATCGGGGGGAGGGGCACTGAAGCTTTCTTT.

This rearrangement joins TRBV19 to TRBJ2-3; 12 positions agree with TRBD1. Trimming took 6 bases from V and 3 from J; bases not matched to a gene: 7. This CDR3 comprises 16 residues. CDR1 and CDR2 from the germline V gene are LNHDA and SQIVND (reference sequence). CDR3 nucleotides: TGTGCCAGTAGGGGACAGGGGGCTTTTCGGACAGATACGCAGTATTTT. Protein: CASRGQGAFRTDTQYF.

DNA for the CDR3: TGTGCCAGCTCACCACTGTCCGACAGAAACTATGGCTACACCTTC. Its translation is CASSPLSDRNYGYTF. This chain joins TRBV18 and TRBJ1-2; the D gene is possibly TRBD1 (5 bases). Germline CDR1 reads KGHSH; CDR2 reads LQKENI. The CDR3 length is 15 residues. V was cut by 1 base and J by 2 bases, with 11 bases left in between.

DNA for the CDR3: TGTGCCAGCTCACCGAGACAGGACCTTTTAAGCTACGAGCAGTACTTC. Translating gives CASSPRQDLLSYEQYF. This chain uses TRBV18 with TRBJ2-7; TRBD1 is a possible D gene (6 bases). This CDR3 is 16 amino acids long. Per the germline V gene, CDR1 is KGHSH and CDR2 is LQKENI. Deletions cut 3 bases from V and 3 bases from J, with 18 bases between. The full variable domain, its missing parts supplied by reference TRBV18 and TRBJ2-7, is NAGVMQNPRHLVRRRGQEARLRCSPMKGHSHVYWYRQLPEEGLKFMVYLQKENIIDESGMPKERFSAEFPKEGPSILRIQQVVRGDSAAYFCASSPRQDLLSYEQYFGPGTRLTVT.